This T cell receptor (beta chain) is from a study of T cell responses to AZD1222 COVID-19 vaccine. The data were produced by immunoSEQ multiplex PCR, yet TCRdb's version contains in-frame clones alone and is incomplete. The table has fewer than 70,000 clones, 75% to 90% seen once. Analyses pooled second doses at about 4 or about 12 weeks. V was trimmed by 1 base and J by 1 base, leaving 4 bases between them. There are 13 residues in the CDR3. J is TRBJ1-1 and V is TRBV12-3 or TRBV12-4; no reliable D call. The TCR comes from an adult who received the AZD1222 COVID-19 vaccine. Sample: peripheral blood, taken 28 days after the second AZD1222 dose. In nucleotides, the CDR3 is TGTGCCAGCAGTTTAGGTAGGAACACTGAAGCTTTCTTT. Its protein product is CASSLGRNTEAFF.